The 26 T cell receptor beta chains listed next were all sequenced from one sample in a study of read filtering for tumor transcriptome and immune sequencing. This library used roughly 430 ng RNA and molecular barcoded adaptors spanning alpha/delta and beta/gamma chains. TCRdb analysed the reads with MiXCR anew, one entry per CDR3 protein. The repertoire includes 94,000 or so distinct CDR3 sequences, 12% of them detected once, and about 15% sits in the top ten. The sample consisted of a population of CD138-negative cells sorted from bone marrow. Receptors were obtained from a donor at least 40 years old with multiple myeloma.

This clonotype was seen a few times. The chain has TRBV5-1 and TRBJ2-1; no reliable D call. V lost 2 bases and J 9 bases, leaving 21 bases between the germline ends. Germline-derived CDR1 and CDR2 are SGHRS and YFSETQ. CDR3 length: 16 residues. The CDR3 region has the DNA TGCGCCAGCAGCTTTGGAGATGCAACCGGTACGTTTGAGCAGTTCTTC. It yields the protein CASSFGDATGTFEQFF.

This clonotype was recorded at least ten times. The chain has TRBV20-1 and TRBJ2-7; D uncertain. Germline lookup yields CDR1 DFQATT and CDR2 SNEGSKA (reference sequence). Deletions cut 3 bases from V and 1 base from J, with 10 bases between. CDR3 size: 13 residues. The CDR3 is CSARGRKSYEQYF. CDR3 in DNA: TGCAGTGCTAGGGGCAGAAAGTCCTACGAGCAGTACTTC.

The gene calls are TRBV19 and TRBJ2-7, with TRBD2 matching over 11 bases. V trimming: 1 base; J trimming: 0 bases; junction bases outside the gene matches: 5. Per the germline V gene, CDR1 is LNHDA and CDR2 is SQIVND (reference sequence). The CDR3 is 17 amino acids. The CDR3 region has the DNA TGTGCCAGTAGTATAGGACTAGCGGGACCGGGCTCCTACGAGCAGTACTTC. Translation gives CASSIGLAGPGSYEQYF.

The chain employs TRBV7-3 and TRBJ1-6; TRBD1 might be the D (5 bases). Germline V lookup: CDR1 SGHTA, CDR2 FQGTGA. Trimming shortened V by 5 bases and J by 9 bases, and 11 bases separated the two germline ends. The CDR3 is 13 amino acids. The CDR3 protein is CASSLTRGSPLHF. CDR3 sequence (DNA): TGTGCCAGCAGCCTGACGAGGGGTTCACCCCTCCACTTT.

This clonotype was recorded many times. The chain carries TRBV5-1 and TRBJ2-3; 9 nucleotides agree with TRBD2. The CDR3 runs 14 residues. Germline-derived CDR1 and CDR2 are SGHRS and YFSETQ. After removal of 2 bases from V and 6 bases from J, the junction contained 4 bases not matched to a gene. This CDR3 reads CASSLSGGLDTQYF. CDR3 in DNA: TGCGCCAGCAGCTTAAGCGGGGGGCTGGATACGCAGTATTTT.

This clonotype was seen repeatedly, ten times or more. The chain joins TRBV6-6 to TRBJ2-3; TRBD2 matches at 9 bases. The V and J ends lost 0 bases and 5 bases, in that order; junction bases with no gene match: 6. Looked up from germline, CDR1 is MNHNY and CDR2 is SVGAGI (reference sequence). This CDR3 comprises 16 residues. The chain's CDR3 is CASSYSAAGGRDTQYF. Written as DNA, the CDR3 is TGTGCCAGCAGTTACTCGGCAGCGGGAGGCAGAGATACGCAGTATTTT.

This clonotype was found many times. The chain has TRBV4-2 and TRBJ1-5, with 10 bases aligning to TRBD1. CDR3 length: 15 residues. V shed 4 bases, J shed 5 bases, and the junction held 5 bases outside the gene matches. Germline-derived CDR1 and CDR2 are LGHNA and YNFKEQ. CDR3 residues: CASSRDRGSDQPQHF. Written as DNA, the CDR3 is TGTGCCAGCAGCCGGGACAGGGGCTCAGATCAGCCCCAGCATTTT.

On this clonotype: Since a much larger clone is just one base distant, this may be a read error. The CDR3 ends on some other residue instead of the conserved phenylalanine or tryptophan, so this is likely a read error. The chain employs TRBV2 and TRBJ2-2; 8 positions match TRBD2. The V segment lost 8 bases and the J segment 6 bases; nucleotides outside the gene matches: 11. The CDR3 totals 15 residues. Germline V gene lookup returns CDR1 SNHLY and CDR2 FYNNEI. DNA for the CDR3: TGTGCCAGCGGGGGGGAAGCGGGAGTACCCGGGGAGCTGTTTTTG. Its translation: CASGGEAGVPGELFL.

Regarding this clonotype: This may come from a read error, since a much larger clone is one base off. The gene calls are TRBV20-1 and TRBJ1-3; a possible D gene is TRBD1 (5 bases). The CDR3 has 14 amino acids. Germline CDR1 and CDR2: DFQATT and SNEGSKA (reference sequence). V lost 3 bases to trimming and J lost 0 bases, with 9 bases between them. The CDR3, as DNA: TGCAGTGCTAGTCGGGGGGGCTCTGGAAACACCATATATTTT. It translates to CSASRGGSGNTIYF.

This clonotype has a count of ten or more. The chain links TRBV11-3 to TRBJ1-5; D remains ambiguous. V gave up 2 bases and J gave up 5 bases, with 7 bases separating them. Germline CDR1 and CDR2: SGHNT and YENEEA. This CDR3 contains 13 residues. The CDR3 DNA reads TGTGCCAGCAGCTTATCAGAGGATCAGCCCCAGCATTTT. Its protein product is CASSLSEDQPQHF.

The rearrangement uses TRBV20-1 and TRBJ1-1, with D unclear. CDR1 and CDR2 (germline): DFQATT, SNEGSKA (reference sequence). V shed 3 bases and J shed 2 bases, with 13 bases lying between them. The CDR3 contains 14 residues. The CDR3 DNA is TGCAGTGCTAGCCGGGATTCTCATAACACTGAAGCTTTCTTT. Its protein is CSASRDSHNTEAFF.

The chain links TRBV24-1 to TRBJ1-2, with D unclear. The CDR3 is 15 amino acids. V gave up 9 bases and J gave up 8 bases, with 24 bases separating them. Germline CDR1 is KGHDR and CDR2 is SFDVKD. The chain's CDR3 is CATGLVSDRQIGYTF. The CDR3 DNA reads as TGTGCCACCGGTTTGGTCTCGGACCGACAAATAGGCTACACCTTC.

In its sample, this clonotype was seen many times. The chain carries TRBV5-1 and TRBJ2-5; weak D call: TRBD2 (5 bases). The germline CDR1 and CDR2 sequences are SGHRS and YFSETQ. This CDR3 region has 18 residues. V lost 3 bases, J lost 4 bases, and 25 bases lay in between. In nucleotides, the CDR3 is TGCGCCAGCAGCTGGCGCCCCGCAGGAGGAACCAAGACAGAGACCCAGTACTTC. This gives the protein CASSWRPAGGTKTETQYF.

This clonotype was picked up many times. This chain's CDR3 is CASSLRGATDTQYF. For the CDR3, the DNA is TGTGCCAGCAGCTTACGGGGAGCTACAGATACGCAGTATTTT. The chain carries TRBV7-2 and TRBJ2-3; D perhaps matches TRBD2 (5 bases). CDR1 and CDR2 (germline): SGHTA, FQGNSA. V dropped 2 bases and J dropped 3 bases, with 9 bases sitting between them. The CDR3 is 14 residues long.

Note on this clonotype: This sequence is one base from a far larger clone and is likely a read error. The V gene is TRBV11-2, the J gene TRBJ2-2; 8 bases fit TRBD1. Unmatched junction bases numbered 3, after V lost 5 bases and J lost 7 bases. CDR1 is SGHAT, CDR2 FQNNGV, per germline. This CDR3 has 13 amino acids. As DNA, the CDR3 is TGTGCCAGCAGCCGGACAGGGATCGGGGAGCTGTTTTTT. It codes for CASSRTGIGELFF.

As to this clonotype: A much larger clone sits a single nucleotide away, making a read error possible. J is TRBJ2-5 and V is TRBV7-8; a weak D match, TRBD2 (5 bases). V was pared by 1 base and J by 1 base, with 10 bases between. The CDR3 spans 15 residues. Germline V gives CDR1 SGHVS, CDR2 FQNEAQ. The CDR3 here is CASSLVEAIQETQYF. Written as DNA, the CDR3 is TGTGCCAGCAGCTTAGTGGAGGCAATCCAAGAGACCCAGTACTTC.

This clonotype was recorded at least ten times. The V and J genes are TRBV7-9 and TRBJ1-4, with TRBD1 matching 11 bases. J was trimmed by 5 bases and V by 6 bases; bases with no gene match: 5. Germline-derived CDR1 and CDR2 are SEHNR and FQNEAQ (reference sequence). The CDR3 is 15 residues long. CDR3 sequence: CASRSRDRGNEKLFF. DNA of the CDR3: TGTGCCAGCAGAAGCCGGGACAGGGGGAATGAAAAACTGTTTTTT.

This clonotype was found many times. V gene TRBV4-1 combines with J gene TRBJ2-1; D unresolved. The CDR3 loop spans 15 amino acids. CDR1 and CDR2 (germline): MGHRA, YSYEKL. V was clipped by 1 base and J by 3 bases, with 10 bases between them. The CDR3 reads CASSQGGANYNEQFF. The CDR3 DNA reads TGCGCCAGCAGCCAAGGGGGTGCCAACTACAATGAGCAGTTCTTC.

This clonotype showed up many times. V and J are TRBV12-3 or TRBV12-4 and TRBJ2-2; TRBD2 matches at 16 bases. This CDR3 contains 18 residues. V was clipped by 3 bases and J by 5 bases; unmatched bases: 6. CDR3 sequence reads: CASSFKTGLAGGTGELFF. In DNA form, the CDR3 reads TGTGCCAGCAGTTTCAAAACGGGACTAGCGGGAGGGACCGGGGAGCTGTTTTTT.

There are many counts of this clonotype. The rearrangement links TRBV7-9 to TRBJ2-3; 10 bases are a match to TRBD2. V dropped 4 bases and J dropped 7; count of bases not matched to a gene: 2. CDR1 is SEHNR, CDR2 FQNEAQ, per germline (reference sequence). The length of the CDR3 is 13 residues. The CDR3 DNA reads TGTGCCAGCAGCTCTAGCGGGAGTAATACGCAGTATTTT. It codes for CASSSSGSNTQYF.

This clonotype appeared many times. V is TRBV5-6 and J is TRBJ2-3, with a tentative D call TRBD2 (6 bases). There are 15 residues in the CDR3. Germline CDR1 is SGHDT and CDR2 is YYEEEE. V lost 4 bases, J lost 2 bases, and 14 bases lay in between. CDR3 sequence: CASSRQAGLTDTQYF. CDR3 in DNA: TGTGCCAGCAGCCGCCAAGCGGGCCTCACAGATACGCAGTATTTT.

Comment on this clonotype: The junction shows a germline mismatch at one end, possibly a read error. The CDR3 spells CASSSSSRGRRTYEQHF. DNA for the CDR3: TGTGCCAGCAGCTCGTCTAGCCGCGGGAGGAGAACCTACGAGCAGCACTTC. The chain links TRBV5-6 to TRBJ2-7; 8 bases match TRBD2. The CDR3 totals 17 residues. Germline V gene lookup returns CDR1 SGHDT and CDR2 YYEEEE.

Turning to this clonotype: A much larger clone differs by one base, so this may be a read error. V is TRBV5-1 and J is TRBJ2-1; D is unclear. The germline V gene encodes CDR1 SGHRS and CDR2 YFSETQ. The CDR3 contains 14 residues. In DNA, the CDR3 is TGCGCCAGCAGCTTGTCAGCGCTCAACAATGTGCAGTTCTTC. This encodes CASSLSALNNVQFF.

As regards this clonotype: This likely reflects a read error, since a far larger clone is one base away. V gene TRBV5-5 combines with J gene TRBJ2-1; 8 positions agree with TRBD2. With V trimmed by 2 bases and J by 7 bases, 11 bases remained unmatched. The CDR3 covers 16 residues. Looked up from germline, CDR1 is SGHKS and CDR2 is YYEKEE (reference sequence). The CDR3 DNA sequence: TGTGCCAGCAGCTTCGACCCGGGGAGCGGGAGTAATGAGCAGTTCTTC. Its translation is CASSFDPGSGSNEQFF.

This clonotype showed up many times. One junction end disagrees with the germline gene, perhaps due to a read error. The chain recombines TRBV3-1 with TRBJ2-3; D remains unclear. From germline, CDR1 is LGHDT and CDR2 YNNKEL (reference sequence). The CDR3 is 13 amino acids. The CDR3 reads CASSRQSTDTQYF. CDR3 nucleotide sequence: TGCGCCAGCAGTCGGCAGAGCACAGATACGCAGTATTTT.

This clonotype was counted between two and nine times. V gene TRBV20-1 combines with J gene TRBJ1-1, with D uncertain. Germline CDR1 reads DFQATT; CDR2 reads SNEGSKA (reference sequence). Deletions cut 3 bases from V and 5 bases from J, with 7 bases between. The CDR3 consists of 11 residues. This chain's CDR3 is CSASRRTEAFF. The CDR3 nucleotides are TGCAGTGCTAGCCGAAGGACTGAAGCTTTCTTT.